Below, one TCR beta chain is given with its context. The sample comes from a study of shared T cell receptors in the human thymus. Clones were read by immunoSEQ multiplex PCR, and TCRdb kept only the in-frame ones, dropping some. The top ten clones hold roughly 0.01% of a sample with 550,000 to 800,000 clones, 70% to 90% of them seen once. The germline CDR1 and CDR2 sequences are SGHRS and YFSETQ. Trimming removed 4 bases from V and 4 bases from J, with 11 bases in between. This CDR3 region has 13 residues. The same data also contributed to another study, on human thymus T cells. This second study says: Infants served as donors; they were healthy and Finnish and were having corrective surgery for congenital heart defects.

Sequenced sample: thymocytes. V is TRBV5-1 and J is TRBJ2-5; a weak D match, TRBD1 (6 bases). The source of this sequence is a girl in the first two years of life with a congenital heart defect. The CDR3 coding sequence is TGCGCCAGCAGCGGTTCCAGGGGAGAGACCCAGTACTTC. This encodes CASSGSRGETQYF.